The clone carrying this T cell receptor beta chain was counted a few times. The target antigen is unknown. This CDR3 spans 14 amino acids. The germline V gene encodes CDR1 SGHTA and CDR2 FQGNSA. V dropped 1 base and J dropped 3 bases, with 9 bases sitting between them. The data were obtained in a study of post-analysis software for immune sequencing data. General study points: Strong same-batch co-clustering of samples appeared with F measure clustering. TRBV5-6, TRBV5-1 and TRBV20-1 were among roughly five TRBV segments more frequent in patients than controls.

Every TCR beta cDNA library bore unique molecular identifiers. TCRdb reanalysed the PCR reads using MiXCR and keeps one entry per CDR3 protein. The sample carries about 540,000 distinct CDR3 sequences, around a third recorded once. The sequenced sample was blood. The chain joins TRBV7-2 to TRBJ1-2, with D possibly matching TRBD1 (5 bases). The sequence was collected from a girl aged 2-17 years with multiple sclerosis. CDR3 in amino acids: CASSLDGRDYGYTF. Here the CDR3 DNA reads TGTGCCAGCAGCTTAGATGGCAGGGACTATGGCTACACCTTC.